This T cell receptor beta chain was profiled in a study of T cell changes during pregnancy in multiple sclerosis. The length of the CDR3 is 14 residues. Per the germline V gene, CDR1 is SGHNT and CDR2 is YYREEE (reference sequence). V dropped 7 bases and J dropped 7; count of bases not matched to a gene: 12. Measured with immunoSEQ multiplex PCR; TCRdb has only the in-frame clones, and not every one. The table shows roughly 64,000 clones, with about nine tenths occurring only once. The sequence was obtained from a female donor in good health, enrolled as a control in a pregnancy study. This chain links TRBV5-4 with TRBJ1-2; 8 nucleotides line up with TRBD1. The sequences come from peripheral blood, collected in the third trimester of pregnancy. The chain's CDR3 is CASQPRQGIFGYTF. DNA for the CDR3: TGTGCCAGCCAACCCAGACAGGGGATATTTGGCTACACCTTC.